What follows describes a single TCR beta chain. The record originates from a study of blood T cell repertoires in COVID-19. In the original processing: The assay estimated nucleated cells by amplifying reference gene primers. Measured with immunoSEQ multiplex PCR; TCRdb has only the in-frame clones, and not every one. Clonal size and the V and J genes are those of that table, whereas D and trimming came from the DNA. The sample holds about 100,000 clones, roughly nine tenths seen once. What was sequenced was peripheral blood. This clonotype originated in a human donor in a cohort sampled during active COVID-19.

The DNA of the CDR3 is TGTGCCAGCAGCCAAGCCTCCCTGCAGTACTTC. Translation gives CASSQASLQYF. This chain links TRBV14 with TRBJ2-7; D not resolved. This CDR3 is built from 11 residues. Germline assignment: CDR1 SGHDN and CDR2 FVKESK. The V and J ends lost 1 base and 9 bases respectively, with 7 bases between them.